Here is one TCR beta chain with its context. The antigen is unknown. ViraFEST assay sequencing came after antigen-specific CD4+ T cells were expanded with viral peptide pools. Following 10 days of culture, CD4+ T cells were isolated. Prior SARS-CoV-2 infection was absent in the vaccine recipients, as shown by negative nucleocapsid antibodies. Both day 3 and day 7 saw half the medium replaced with IL-2 medium. This CDR3 has 16 residues. The junction had 6 bases not matched to a gene; V was cut back by 4 bases and J by 5 bases. Germline CDR1 is KGHSH and CDR2 is LQKENI. The repertoire was sequenced with immunoSEQ multiplex PCR; TCRdb's copy has only in-frame clones and lacks some. The sample gives around 45,000 clones, roughly 79% of which show up once; 10% to 13% is in the top ten. The data are from a study of vaccination effects on CD4 cells after COVID-19. About the research overall: Every participant took two doses of the BNT162b2 or mRNA-1273 vaccine.

Study-level findings and limits: There were few convalescent patients in the study and no early post-infection timepoints. Infection- and vaccine-induced clones contracted markedly late after vaccination.

This material consisted of CD4+ T cells from PBMCs cultured with SARS-CoV-2 spike peptides, taken before COVID-19 vaccination. This TCR came from a human donor who received a COVID-19 vaccine. The chain joins TRBV18 to TRBJ2-5; 14 bases align to TRBD2. CDR3 nucleotides: TGTGCCAGCTCACGATCCGGGACTAGCGGGGGTGAGACCCAGTACTTC. This gives the protein CASSRSGTSGGETQYF.